These T cell receptor beta chains were read from a single sample in a study of blood T cell repertoires in COVID-19. The protocol was immunoSEQ multiplex PCR, while the TCRdb copy is restricted to in-frame clones and leaves out a portion. The profile shows about 130,000 clones, approximately 89% of them singletons. What was sequenced was peripheral blood. The receptors originated from a man aged 45 to 65 with acute or convalescent COVID-19. The CDR3 runs from the conserved cysteine through the conserved F or W. Fields, in order: V gene, J gene, clone size, D gene, CDR3 protein, CDR3 DNA. D genes are given only for firm matches. Clone size is not always given. Where it is, it says once, few, many or a class for expanded clones.

>TRBV19|TRBJ1-2|NA|NA
CASSKRTTSGYTF
TGTGCCAGTAGTAAACGGACTACTTCTGGCTACACCTTC
>TRBV5-1|TRBJ1-1|once|NA
CASRRTVGTEAFF
TGCGCCAGCAGAAGGACAGTAGGCACTGAAGCTTTCTTT
>TRBV19|TRBJ2-2|NA|TRBD1
CASSRRDRGYGGELFF
TGTGCCAGTAGTAGGCGGGACAGGGGCTATGGCGGGGAGCTGTTTTTT
>TRBV28|TRBJ2-1|NA|NA
CASSIGGYNEQFF
TGTGCCAGCAGTATAGGGGGCTACAATGAGCAGTTCTTC
>TRBV19|TRBJ1-2|NA|NA
CASSGEREGLGYTF
TGTGCCAGTAGTGGCGAGAGGGAGGGTCTTGGCTACACCTTC
>TRBV5-6|TRBJ1-1|few|NA
CASKPQGNTEAFF
TGTGCCAGCAAACCACAGGGAAATACTGAAGCTTTCTTT
>TRBV6-2/TRBV6-3|TRBJ1-1|NA|TRBD1
CASSGRQGSTEAFF
TGTGCCAGCAGTGGGAGACAGGGGAGCACTGAAGCTTTCTTT
>TRBV11-2|TRBJ1-2|NA|NA
CASSLETPDGYTF
TGTGCCAGCAGCTTAGAAACACCCGATGGCTACACCTTC
>TRBV6-5|TRBJ1-5|once|TRBD1
CASSYSQGVQPQHF
TGTGCCAGCAGTTACTCCCAGGGGGTTCAGCCCCAGCATTTT
>TRBV3-1/TRBV3-2|TRBJ2-5|NA|TRBD1
CASSLGTGGRETQYF
TGTGCCAGCAGCCTCGGGACAGGGGGCCGGGAGACCCAGTACTTC
>TRBV3-1/TRBV3-2|TRBJ2-2|NA|TRBD2
CASSRAGGSGELFF
TGTGCCAGCAGCCGAGCGGGGGGGTCCGGGGAGCTGTTTTTT
>TRBV7-2|TRBJ2-7|NA|NA
CASSRTPNYEQYF
TGTGCCAGCAGCCGGACACCCAACTACGAGCAGTACTTC
>TRBV4-2|TRBJ2-7|NA|TRBD1
CASSQRGTGSGEQYF
TGTGCCAGCAGCCAACGGGGGACAGGGTCAGGCGAGCAGTACTTC
>TRBV27|TRBJ1-5|NA|NA
CASSSEGQQPQHF
TGTGCCAGCAGTTCGGAGGGTCAGCAGCCCCAGCATTTT
>TRBV19|TRBJ1-2|NA|NA
CASSMITAGKNYGYTF
TGTGCCAGTAGTATGATTACCGCAGGGAAGAACTATGGCTACACCTTC
>TRBV11-2|TRBJ1-1|NA|NA
CASSLRVWGTEAFF
TGTGCCAGCAGCCTGCGGGTCTGGGGCACTGAAGCTTTCTTT